What follows are 13 T cell receptor beta chains derived from one specimen sequenced in a study of T cell responses to AZD1222 COVID-19 vaccine. This table comes from immunoSEQ multiplex PCR, and its TCRdb copy is limited to in-frame clones, with some not included. The sample records 150,000 to 200,000 clones, 92% being singletons. The specimen was peripheral blood, collected on day 0 of MenACWY control vaccination. Receptors originate from an adult in good health.

The CDR3 region is CATSEAGSSAYEQYF. The CDR3 bases are TGTGCCACCTCGGAAGCGGGATCATCGGCGTACGAGCAGTACTTC. This sequence joins TRBV5-5 and TRBJ2-7, with 7 nucleotides matching TRBD2. Germline lookup yields CDR1 SGHKS and CDR2 YYEKEE (reference sequence). The trim removed 9 bases at V and 4 bases at J, leaving 16 bases unmatched. The CDR3 contains 15 residues.

This chain links TRBV18 with TRBJ2-7, with D hard to call. The CDR3 contains 11 residues. With 5 bases removed from V and 5 bases from J, the gap between germline ends came to 7 bases. Germline CDR1 is KGHSH and CDR2 is LQKENI. This chain's CDR3 is CASSFTDEQYF. The CDR3 DNA follows: TGTGCCAGCTCATTTACAGACGAGCAGTACTTC.

The rearrangement joins TRBV2 to TRBJ1-2, with 10 bases identical to TRBD1. The J segment lost 3 bases and the V segment lost 4 bases, leaving 8 bases of the junction unmatched. Germline CDR1 reads SNHLY; CDR2 reads FYNNEI. This CDR3 contains 16 residues. The CDR3 loop reads CASSAGATGGYYGYTF. The DNA of the CDR3 is TGTGCCAGCAGTGCCGGGGCGACAGGGGGCTACTATGGCTACACCTTC. Together with reference TRBV2 and TRBJ1-2, the CDR3 gives the full variable domain: EPEVTQTPSHQVTQMGQEVILRCVPISNHLYFYWYRQILGQKVEFLVSFYNNEISEKSEIFDDQFSVERPDGSNFTLKIRSTKLEDSAMYFCASSAGATGGYYGYTFGSGTRLTVV.

This clone has a single count. The chain combines TRBV12-3 or TRBV12-4 with TRBJ1-6; D uncertain. V gave up 2 bases and J gave up 12 bases, with 8 bases separating them. The CDR3 contains 12 residues. The DNA of the CDR3 is TGTGCCAGCAGTTTACAGTTTAGACCCCTCCACTTT. As protein: CASSLQFRPLHF.

The gene calls are TRBV11-3 and TRBJ1-1; D is possibly TRBD1 (5 bases). The CDR3 is 16 amino acids. V lost 1 base, J lost 1 base, and 13 bases lay in between. Germline-derived CDR1 and CDR2 are SGHNT and YENEEA. The CDR3 reads CASSLGPGDGNTEAFF. Here the CDR3 DNA reads TGTGCCAGCAGCTTAGGCCCGGGGGACGGGAACACTGAAGCTTTCTTT. Based on the CDR3 plus reference TRBV11-3 and TRBJ1-1, the full variable domain is EAGVVQSPRYKIIEKKQPVAFWCNPISGHNTLYWYLQNLGQGPELLIRYENEEAVDDSQLPKDRFSAERLKGVDSTLKIQPAELGDSAVYLCASSLGPGDGNTEAFFGQGTRLTVV.

V usage is TRBV20-1 and J usage is TRBJ2-1, with D perhaps TRBD2 (6 bases). CDR1 and CDR2 (germline): DFQATT, SNEGSKA (reference sequence). The CDR3 runs 12 residues. V shed 3 bases and J shed 8 bases, with 11 bases lying between them. CDR3 loop: CSASGGRYEQFF. The CDR3 DNA is TGCAGTGCTAGTGGAGGGAGATATGAGCAGTTCTTC.

This clone was seen more than once but under ten times. The chain uses TRBV7-2 and TRBJ2-1; D perhaps matches TRBD1 (5 bases). V was pared by 5 bases and J by 7 bases, with 18 bases between. This CDR3 region has 15 residues. CDR1 and CDR2 from the germline V gene are SGHTA and FQGNSA. The CDR3 loop is CASSPRTILGNEQFF. CDR3 sequence (DNA): TGTGCCAGCAGCCCCCGGACAATTCTGGGGAATGAGCAGTTCTTC.

The V and J genes are TRBV4-3 and TRBJ1-2; 8 bases map to TRBD1. This CDR3 is 15 amino acids long. Germline V gene data show CDR1 as LGHNA and CDR2 as YSLEER. The V gene end was trimmed by 1 base and the J gene end by 1 base; junction bases not matched to a gene: 2. The CDR3 sequence: CASSQAGQVNYGYTF. CDR3 bases: TGCGCCAGCAGCCAAGCGGGACAGGTTAACTATGGCTACACCTTC.

This chain uses TRBV28 with TRBJ2-3; tentatively, D is TRBD2 (5 bases). The length of the CDR3 is 15 residues. Looked up from germline, CDR1 is MDHEN and CDR2 is SYDVKM. The ends were cut back, 6 bases at V and 7 bases at J, with 20 bases in the middle. The CDR3 spells CASSRRRGMGNTQYF. The DNA of the CDR3 is TGTGCCAGCAGCCGCCGGAGAGGGATGGGTAATACGCAGTATTTT.

This clone was seen a handful of times. The chain has TRBV10-3 and TRBJ2-1, with D perhaps being TRBD1 or TRBD2 (5 bases each). Trimming pared 7 bases from V and 0 bases from J, leaving 10 bases between. Germline CDR1 reads ENHRY; CDR2 reads SYGVKD. This CDR3 has 14 residues. CDR3: CAIKPGSSYNEQFF. CDR3 bases: TGTGCCATCAAACCAGGGAGCTCCTACAATGAGCAGTTCTTC.

The chain is built from TRBV5-8 and TRBJ1-4; D not resolved. The CDR3 length is 15 residues. V lost 4 bases and J lost 3, with 13 bases in between. Per the germline V gene, CDR1 is SGHTS and CDR2 is YDEGEE. The CDR3 DNA reads TGTGCCAGCAGCGCGCTACCGGGAGCTAATGAAAAACTGTTTTTT. Protein: CASSALPGANEKLFF.

The genes are TRBV27 and TRBJ1-6; perhaps TRBD1 as D (6 bases). This CDR3 is built from 14 residues. V lost 5 bases to trimming and J lost 7 bases, with 12 bases between them. Germline V gene data show CDR1 as MNHEY and CDR2 as SMNVEV (reference sequence). CDR3 nucleotides: TGTGCCAGCAGTCGCGGACAGAGGAATTCACCCCTCCACTTT. It specifies CASSRGQRNSPLHF.

V and J are TRBV12-5 and TRBJ1-3; D is ambiguous. Trimming shortened V by 4 bases and J by 7 bases, and 5 bases separated the two germline ends. CDR1 and CDR2 (germline): LGHNT, FRNRAP. The CDR3 spans 11 residues. Here the CDR3 DNA reads TGTGCTAGTGGTTCGAGGAACACCATATATTTT. Amino acids: CASGSRNTIYF.